Listed here is a single TCR beta chain. Its antigen remains unidentified. PCR employed 60 Vbeta and 13 Jbeta primers. Profiled with immunoSEQ multiplex PCR; TCRdb holds only in-frame clones, not every one. The sample contains 150,000 to 250,000 clones, roughly 85% of which appear only once. This entry is derived from a study of cytomegalovirus exposure and HLA in healthy donors. Study-wide points: TCR beta V- and J-gene trimming was later associated with a missense DCLRE1C variant. In an earlier analysis, productive rearrangement rates for most beta V segments clustered near 87% or 30%. The study assumed roughly uniform donor sequencing depth for presence/absence analyses.

J was trimmed by 4 bases and V by 2 bases; bases with no gene match: 9. The germline V gene has CDR1 SEHNR and CDR2 FQNEAQ (reference sequence). The CDR3 has 18 amino acids. Material: PBMCs. This sequence was found in a woman under 40 in good health and CMV-seropositive. The chain recombines TRBV7-9 with TRBJ2-1, with 12 bases lining up with TRBD2. The CDR3 DNA is TGTGCCAGCAGCTTAAGAAGACAGGGGACTAGCGGGTACAATGAGCAGTTCTTC. This codes for CASSLRRQGTSGYNEQFF.